This is a list of T cell receptor beta chains from one sample in a study of shared clonotypes between healthy human individuals. Profiled with immunoSEQ multiplex PCR; TCRdb holds only in-frame clones, not every one. The data contain 2 million or so clones, roughly 94% of them singletons. Input material: naive CD4+ T cells sorted from blood. The receptors come from a man between 18 and 35 years old in good health. Both conserved end residues are part of each CDR3. The order of the fields is J gene, clone size, D gene, V gene, CDR3 DNA, CDR3 protein. The D gene is left open where the match is weak. Part of the rows lack a size; the others show once, few, many or a class for expanded clones.

j_call: TRBJ2-1
clone_size: -
d_call: -
v_call: TRBV29-1
cdr3_nt: TGCAGCGCCCTGGGGGCGGATTACAATGAGCAGTTCTTC
cdr3_aa: CSALGADYNEQFF

j_call: TRBJ2-3
clone_size: -
d_call: -
v_call: TRBV10-3
cdr3_nt: TGTGCCCTCCGGGACCACTCGGCAGATACGCAGTATTTT
cdr3_aa: CALRDHSADTQYF

j_call: TRBJ1-6
clone_size: -
d_call: TRBD1
v_call: TRBV4-3
cdr3_nt: TGCGCCAGCAGCCAAGGGCCGGGACAGTCTAATTCACCCCTCCACTTT
cdr3_aa: CASSQGPGQSNSPLHF

j_call: TRBJ2-7
clone_size: -
d_call: TRBD1
v_call: TRBV12-5
cdr3_nt: TGTGCTAGTGGTTTGCGGGGGACAGGCAGCTCCTACGAGCAGTACTTC
cdr3_aa: CASGLRGTGSSYEQYF

j_call: TRBJ1-5
clone_size: -
d_call: -
v_call: TRBV2
cdr3_nt: TGTGCCAGCAGTACCCGCCCGGGAAAGAGCGATCAGCCCCAGCATTTT
cdr3_aa: CASSTRPGKSDQPQHF

j_call: TRBJ2-7
clone_size: -
d_call: -
v_call: TRBV5-4
cdr3_nt: TGTGCCAGCAGCTACCTAGACAGGAGCTCCTACGAGCAGTACTTC
cdr3_aa: CASSYLDRSSYEQYF

j_call: TRBJ1-4
clone_size: once
d_call: -
v_call: TRBV10-1
cdr3_nt: TGCGCCAGCACGGGGTTCCAGGGTGAAAAACTGTTTTTT
cdr3_aa: CASTGFQGEKLFF

j_call: TRBJ1-2
clone_size: -
d_call: TRBD1
v_call: TRBV6-5
cdr3_nt: TGTGCCAGCAGAGGACAGGGGAACTATGGCTACACCTTC
cdr3_aa: CASRGQGNYGYTF

j_call: TRBJ2-7
clone_size: -
d_call: TRBD1
v_call: TRBV5-8
cdr3_nt: TGTGCCAGCAGCTTGGAGGGACAGGGGGTCGACGAGCAGTACTTC
cdr3_aa: CASSLEGQGVDEQYF

j_call: TRBJ2-2
clone_size: -
d_call: -
v_call: TRBV28
cdr3_nt: TGTGCCAGCAGTCCCGGTGGGGCGGGCGGCACCGGGGAGCTGTTTTTT
cdr3_aa: CASSPGGAGGTGELFF

j_call: TRBJ2-5
clone_size: -
d_call: -
v_call: TRBV18
cdr3_nt: TGTGCCAGCTCTCGCGGAGCCCAAGAGACCCAGTACTTC
cdr3_aa: CASSRGAQETQYF

j_call: TRBJ2-2
clone_size: -
d_call: -
v_call: TRBV5-1
cdr3_nt: TGCGCCAGCAGCTTGGCCCAGGGCTTGAAGGACGGGGAGCTGTTTTTT
cdr3_aa: CASSLAQGLKDGELFF

j_call: TRBJ2-5
clone_size: -
d_call: -
v_call: TRBV7-9
cdr3_nt: TGTGCCAGCTCCGGACAGCGGGAGACCCAGTACTTC
cdr3_aa: CASSGQRETQYF

j_call: TRBJ2-3
clone_size: -
d_call: -
v_call: TRBV2
cdr3_nt: TGTGCCAGCAGTGGAGGTCGAAGGCCCCTGGGCACAGATACGCAGTATTTT
cdr3_aa: CASSGGRRPLGTDTQYF

j_call: TRBJ1-2
clone_size: -
d_call: -
v_call: TRBV5-1
cdr3_nt: TGCGCCAGCACGGACACCCCTAACTATGGCTACACCTTC
cdr3_aa: CASTDTPNYGYTF

j_call: TRBJ2-4
clone_size: -
d_call: -
v_call: TRBV10-3
cdr3_nt: TGTGCCATCAGTGGAGAAAGGGACACCGAAGCCAAAAACATTCAGTACTTC
cdr3_aa: CAISGERDTEAKNIQYF

j_call: TRBJ2-7
clone_size: -
d_call: TRBD2
v_call: TRBV5-6
cdr3_nt: TGTGCCAGCAGCCCTGGACTAGCGGGGGTCACCTACGAGCAGTACTTC
cdr3_aa: CASSPGLAGVTYEQYF

j_call: TRBJ1-2
clone_size: -
d_call: -
v_call: TRBV6-6
cdr3_nt: TGTGCCAGTACTCGGGCGGCGGGGAACTATGGCTACACCTTC
cdr3_aa: CASTRAAGNYGYTF

j_call: TRBJ1-4
clone_size: once
d_call: -
v_call: TRBV4-1
cdr3_nt: TGCGCCAGCAGCCAAGCAGGGAAGTCCGGTGAAAAACTGTTTTTT
cdr3_aa: CASSQAGKSGEKLFF

j_call: TRBJ1-2
clone_size: -
d_call: TRBD1
v_call: TRBV7-9
cdr3_nt: TGTGCCAGCAGCTTAGTTGGACAGGGCCGGGGCTACACCTTC
cdr3_aa: CASSLVGQGRGYTF

j_call: TRBJ1-3
clone_size: -
d_call: -
v_call: TRBV5-4
cdr3_nt: TGTGCCAGCAGCTTGGTTGAGGGGGCTGGAAACACCATATATTTT
cdr3_aa: CASSLVEGAGNTIYF

j_call: TRBJ2-7
clone_size: -
d_call: TRBD1
v_call: TRBV7-2
cdr3_nt: TGTGCCAGCAGCTCCGGGACAGGGATGCACGAGCAGTACTTC
cdr3_aa: CASSSGTGMHEQYF